This TCR beta chain came from a study of blood T cell repertoires in COVID-19. Original processing methods: Estimation of nucleated cell counts was performed using reference gene primer amplification. Generated by immunoSEQ multiplex PCR, the TCRdb table keeps only in-frame clones and is missing some. V, J and clone size reflect that table, while D and trimming were determined from the DNA. The data hold roughly 250,000 clones, with 65% to 85% observed a single time. Germline V gene lookup returns CDR1 SGHTA and CDR2 FQGTGA. Trimming took off 4 bases at V and 1 base at J, with 7 bases between the two ends. The CDR3 is made up of 13 amino acids.

The source is a middle-aged woman with active or convalescent COVID-19. The rearrangement uses TRBV7-3 and TRBJ1-1; D possibly corresponds to TRBD1 (6 bases). Sequences were obtained from peripheral blood. The CDR3 protein is CASSWTANTEAFF. The CDR3 DNA reads as TGTGCCAGCAGCTGGACAGCGAACACTGAAGCTTTCTTT.